The 22 T cell receptor beta chains below were found in one sample sequenced in a study. One entry per CDR3 protein results from TCRdb running MiXCR on the 5' RACE reads. The top ten clones hold roughly 3.3% of a sample with some 9,100 distinct CDR3 sequences, about 15% of them seen once. Treg sorting used a CD4+CD25+CD127-/low gate. The sequenced sample consisted of Tregs sorted from blood. These receptors came from a female donor with breast cancer.

This clonotype is medium-sized by share. The rearrangement uses TRBV10-3 and TRBJ2-1, with 13 nucleotides matching TRBD2. V lost 7 bases to trimming and J lost 4 bases; unmatched junction nucleotides: 7. The length of the CDR3 is 16 residues. Germline-derived CDR1 and CDR2 are ENHRY and SYGVKD. CDR3: CAIKSTSGGTYNEQFF. CDR3 sequence (DNA): TGTGCCATCAAGTCGACTAGCGGGGGGACTTACAATGAGCAGTTCTTC.

By sample fraction, this clonotype is medium-sized. The chain couples TRBV5-1 to TRBJ2-3; D may be TRBD2 (5 bases). Looked up from germline, CDR1 is SGHRS and CDR2 is YFSETQ. The V end lost 5 bases, the J end lost 0 bases, and 10 bases lay between the germline ends. The CDR3 is 14 amino acids. The CDR3 is CASRSGPSTDTQYF. In DNA, the CDR3 is TGCGCCAGCAGAAGCGGACCTAGCACAGATACGCAGTATTTT.

The V gene is TRBV19, the J gene TRBJ2-6, with TRBD1 identical over 7 bases. Germline trimming cut 5 bases from V and 0 bases from J; bases unmatched to any gene: 4. This CDR3 is 16 amino acids long. Germline assignment: CDR1 LNHDA and CDR2 SQIVND (reference sequence). CDR3 bases: TGTGCCAGTAGTGAACACAGGGGCTCTGGGGCCAACGTCCTGACTTTC. It translates to CASSEHRGSGANVLTF. Variable domain in full (rest from reference TRBV19 and TRBJ2-6): DGGITQSPKYLFRKEGQNVTLSCEQNLNHDAMYWYRQDPGQGLRLIYYSQIVNDFQKGDIAEGYSVSREKKESFPLTVTSAQKNPTAFYLCASSEHRGSGANVLTFGAGSRLTVL.

In its sample, this clonotype was seen a few times. The chain has TRBV12-3 or TRBV12-4 and TRBJ1-6; TRBD1 aligns across 9 bases. V lost 5 bases to trimming and J lost 4 bases; unmatched junction nucleotides: 6. This CDR3 has 16 residues. The CDR3 region is CASSTTGGGYNSPLHF. The CDR3 coding sequence is TGTGCCAGCAGTACAACAGGGGGCGGGTATAATTCACCCCTCCACTTT.

This clonotype was found many times. The gene calls are TRBV6-1 and TRBJ2-7; D not resolved. Germline CDR1 and CDR2: MNHNS and SASEGT. The CDR3 totals 12 residues. V was trimmed by 6 bases and J by 3 bases, leaving 9 bases between them. The CDR3 sequence is CASRAPHYEQYF. CDR3 nucleotides: TGTGCCAGCAGAGCGCCGCACTACGAGCAGTACTTC.

This clonotype was observed a few times. Relative to the germline gene, one junction end is altered; a read error may explain this. This chain uses TRBV2 with TRBJ2-5; 11 bases match TRBD1. The CDR3 runs to 11 residues. Germline-derived CDR1 and CDR2 are SNHLY and FYNNEI. The DNA of the CDR3 is TGTGCCAGCGGGACAGGGGGGACCCAGCACTTC. Its translation: CASGTGGTQHF.

This clonotype was counted many times. This chain joins TRBV7-9 and TRBJ2-5; no definite D call. In germline, CDR1 is SEHNR, CDR2 FQNEAQ (reference sequence). This CDR3 is built from 14 residues. V dropped 5 bases and J dropped 7 bases, with 17 bases sitting between them. The CDR3 region is CASSREVPTRTQYF. CDR3 DNA sequence: TGTGCCAGCAGCAGAGAAGTCCCTACGAGGACCCAGTACTTC.

A note on this clonotype: The junction departs from germline at one end; a sequencing error may be responsible. The CDR3 nucleotides read TGTGCCAGCAGCACCACAGGAACCTCCTCTGGGGCCAACGTCCTGGCTTTC. Translating gives CASSTTGTSSGANVLAF. The chain links TRBV7-3 to TRBJ2-6, with a tentative D call TRBD1 (5 bases). This CDR3 is 17 amino acids long. Germline assignment: CDR1 SGHTA and CDR2 FQGTGA.

This clonotype came up many times. In DNA, the CDR3 is TGTGCCAGCAGCTGGAAGACAGGGGGCGGCTATGGCTACACCTTC. Encoded protein: CASSWKTGGGYGYTF. The chain employs TRBV7-2 and TRBJ1-2; 10 bases align to TRBD1. This CDR3 is 15 amino acids long. The germline gives CDR1 SGHTA, CDR2 FQGNSA. The V segment lost 4 bases and the J segment 4 bases; nucleotides outside the gene matches: 6.

By frequency in the sample, this clonotype is medium-sized (0.01 to 0.1%). The V gene is TRBV28, the J gene TRBJ1-5; D ambiguous. This CDR3 is built from 14 residues. The ends were cut back, 2 bases at V and 6 bases at J, with 11 bases in the middle. Germline V CDR1 and CDR2: MDHEN, SYDVKM. The CDR3, as DNA: TGTGCCAGCAGTTTAAATGGGGTGGCTCAGCCCCAGCATTTT. This codes for CASSLNGVAQPQHF. The variable domain in full, completed from reference TRBV28 and TRBJ1-5, reads DVKVTQSSRYLVKRTGEKVFLECVQDMDHENMFWYRQDPGLGLRLIYFSYDVKMKEKGDIPEGYSVSREKKERFSLILESASTNQTSMYLCASSLNGVAQPQHFGDGTRLSIL.

This clonotype is deemed medium-sized. The chain recombines TRBV29-1 with TRBJ1-2; D gene ambiguous. Per germline, CDR1 SQVTM and CDR2 ANQGSEA. The V end lost 3 bases, the J end lost 6 bases, and 5 bases lay between the germline ends. The CDR3 runs to 10 residues. The CDR3, as DNA: TGCAGCGTTGATATGGATGGCTACACCTTC. Translated, it gives CSVDMDGYTF.

In this sample, this clonotype is medium-sized (0.01 to 0.1%). This chain joins TRBV29-1 and TRBJ1-4; TRBD1 matches 7 bases. CDR3 length: 14 residues. J was trimmed by 5 bases and V by 4 bases; bases with no gene match: 7. Germline CDR1 SQVTM, CDR2 ANQGSEA. Here the CDR3 reads CSVAPGQKNEKLFF. CDR3 sequence (DNA): TGCAGCGTTGCACCGGGACAGAAGAATGAAAAACTGTTTTTT. The complete variable domain, with remaining parts taken from reference TRBV29-1 and TRBJ1-4, reads SAVISQKPSRDICQRGTSLTIQCQVDSQVTMMFWYRQQPGQSLTLIATANQGSEATYESGFVIDKFPISRPNLTFSTLTVSNMSPEDSSIYLCSVAPGQKNEKLFFGSGTQLSVL.

A few counts support this clonotype. This may arise from a read error, as a much more abundant clone is one base away. The V gene is TRBV5-1, the J gene TRBJ1-1; D is unclear. Germline CDR1 reads SGHRS; CDR2 reads YFSETQ. This CDR3 spans 14 amino acids. In DNA, the CDR3 is TGCGCCAGCAACTTGGCAGGCTTGAACACTGAAGCTCTCTTT. The encoded protein is CASNLAGLNTEALF.

As for this clonotype: One base away lies a much larger clone, so this may be a sequencing read error. V usage is TRBV10-3 and J usage is TRBJ2-3; D gene ambiguous. The CDR3 runs to 12 residues. Germline assignment: CDR1 ENHRY and CDR2 SYGVKD. The CDR3 nucleotides are TGTGCCAGCAGTGAGTCAACAGATACGCAGTATTTT. It codes for CASSESTDTQYF.

This chain uses TRBV29-1 with TRBJ1-1; D not certain. The CDR3 sequence is 14 residues long. In germline, CDR1 is SQVTM, CDR2 ANQGSEA. V was pared by 1 base and J by 4 bases, with 13 bases between. The CDR3 DNA is TGCAGCGTTGAAGTGTTGGCCACAGCCACTGAAGCTTTCTTT. Its translation is CSVEVLATATEAFF. Full variable domain (missing parts from reference TRBV29-1 and TRBJ1-1): SAVISQKPSRDICQRGTSLTIQCQVDSQVTMMFWYRQQPGQSLTLIATANQGSEATYESGFVIDKFPISRPNLTFSTLTVSNMSPEDSSIYLCSVEVLATATEAFFGQGTRLTVV.

This clonotype is labeled as medium-sized. The chain uses TRBV5-1 and TRBJ1-1, with a weak D call TRBD1 (5 bases). Germline V gene lookup returns CDR1 SGHRS and CDR2 YFSETQ. V lost 1 base, J lost 4 bases, and 14 bases lay in between. The CDR3 loop spans 15 amino acids. Written as DNA, the CDR3 is TGCGCCAGCAGCTTGTTCGGGGGAGACGGCACTGAAGCTTTCTTT. This sequence encodes CASSLFGGDGTEAFF.

Sample share makes this clonotype medium-sized. The chain is built from TRBV7-8 and TRBJ2-3; TRBD2 matches at 7 bases. CDR3 length: 15 residues. CDR1 SGHVS and CDR2 FQNEAQ come from the germline V gene. V dropped 1 base and J dropped 8; count of bases not matched to a gene: 9. CDR3 DNA: TGTGCCAGCAGCTTAGTTGGGCGGGAGCTCCCTACGCAGTATTTT. Translating it yields CASSLVGRELPTQYF.

This clonotype was counted only a few times. A much bigger clone sits one base away, suggesting this may be a read error. The gene calls are TRBV13 and TRBJ2-1; 8 bases map to TRBD1. CDR3 length: 16 residues. Germline trimming cut 2 bases from V and 8 bases from J; bases unmatched to any gene: 11. Germline V CDR1 and CDR2: PRHDT, FYEKMQ (reference sequence). CDR3 bases: TGTGCCAGCAGCTTACGAGGACAGGGTAAATCGGATGAGCAGTTCTTC. Protein: CASSLRGQGKSDEQFF.

This clonotype was seen at least ten times. This sequence joins TRBV5-1 and TRBJ2-5; weak D call: TRBD1 (6 bases). Germline values: CDR1 SGHRS, CDR2 YFSETQ. This CDR3 contains 13 residues. Trimming took 2 bases from V and 5 from J, leaving 10 bases between them. This CDR3 reads CASSFTGQETQYF. The CDR3, as DNA: TGCGCCAGCAGCTTTACAGGGCAGGAGACCCAGTACTTC.

By share of the sample, this clonotype is medium-sized. The CDR3 coding sequence is TGTGCCAGCAGCTTATCCGGGACAAACAGTAGGGAACTGTTTTTT. Protein product: CASSLSGTNSRELFF. This chain connects TRBV7-2 to TRBJ1-4, with a tentative D call TRBD1 (6 bases). The CDR3 extends over 15 amino acids. The ends were cut back, 2 bases at V and 12 bases at J, with 19 bases in the middle. CDR1 SGHTA and CDR2 FQGNSA come from the germline V gene.

This clonotype has at least ten counts. The chain uses TRBV12-3 or TRBV12-4 and TRBJ2-7; D ambiguous. V was trimmed by 6 bases and J by 1 base, leaving 7 bases between them. The CDR3 has 12 amino acids. This chain's CDR3 is CASSAASYEQYF. Written as DNA, the CDR3 is TGTGCCAGCAGCGCAGCATCCTACGAGCAGTACTTC.

The rearrangement links TRBV9 to TRBJ1-1; D unclear. Looked up from germline, CDR1 is SGDLS and CDR2 is YYNGEE. The V end lost 3 bases, the J end lost 2 bases, and 8 bases lay between the germline ends. The CDR3 sequence is 13 residues long. The CDR3 loop reads CASSALDNTEAFF. The CDR3 region has the DNA TGTGCCAGCAGCGCCCTGGACAACACTGAAGCTTTCTTT.